Listed below are T cell receptor beta chains from one sample, sequenced in a study of blood T cell repertoires in COVID-19. Measured with immunoSEQ multiplex PCR; TCRdb has only the in-frame clones, and not every one. This table has 150,000 or so clones, 76% appearing once. Sample: peripheral blood. The receptors derive from a woman over 75 with active or convalescent COVID-19. Both conserved end residues are part of each CDR3.

j_call: TRBJ2-4
v_call: TRBV7-2
cdr3_aa: CASSLTSGVRNIQYF

j_call: TRBJ1-5
v_call: TRBV5-6
cdr3_aa: CAGQGNQPQHF

j_call: TRBJ2-7
v_call: TRBV30
cdr3_aa: CAWTIKGTGRREQYF

j_call: TRBJ1-5
v_call: TRBV12-3/TRBV12-4
cdr3_aa: CASSRDLGEPQHF

j_call: TRBJ1-6
v_call: TRBV19
cdr3_aa: CASRTGGSSSPLHF

j_call: TRBJ2-7
v_call: TRBV7-6
cdr3_aa: CASSLASLVGSYEQYF

j_call: TRBJ1-4
v_call: TRBV28
cdr3_aa: CASSSYSTGTTNEKLFF

j_call: TRBJ1-2
v_call: TRBV7-9
cdr3_aa: CASSLVQGGYGYTF

j_call: TRBJ2-1
v_call: TRBV7-3
cdr3_aa: CASSVSPGSHEQFF

j_call: TRBJ2-3
v_call: TRBV5-1
cdr3_aa: CASSSPSDRVYF

j_call: TRBJ2-5
v_call: TRBV15
cdr3_aa: CATSRRDYQETQYF

j_call: TRBJ1-1
v_call: TRBV27
cdr3_aa: CASSTLDRGNVGTEAFF

j_call: TRBJ2-1
v_call: TRBV7-2
cdr3_aa: CASSFAQGAYNEQFF

j_call: TRBJ2-1
v_call: TRBV28
cdr3_aa: CASSTPLSGGLAGEQFF

j_call: TRBJ2-5
v_call: TRBV7-9
cdr3_aa: CASSWALAEQETQYF

j_call: TRBJ2-1
v_call: TRBV20-1
cdr3_aa: CSVQGEAELF

j_call: TRBJ2-1
v_call: TRBV10-3
cdr3_aa: CAISGLYEGNEQFF

j_call: TRBJ1-1
v_call: TRBV6-5
cdr3_aa: CASSSVGAGTREAFF

j_call: TRBJ1-4
v_call: TRBV4-2
cdr3_aa: CASSQVDKIKEKLFF

j_call: TRBJ1-2
v_call: TRBV7-2
cdr3_aa: CASSSGPFVRANYGYTF

j_call: TRBJ1-5
v_call: TRBV19
cdr3_aa: CASSPPVGGNQPQHF

j_call: TRBJ2-1
v_call: TRBV5-6
cdr3_aa: CASSSERGEQFF

j_call: TRBJ1-3
v_call: TRBV6-5
cdr3_aa: CASRDWTGNTIYF

j_call: TRBJ1-1
v_call: TRBV19
cdr3_aa: CASSIVGARNTEAFF

j_call: TRBJ1-4
v_call: TRBV2
cdr3_aa: CASKSGYEKLFF

j_call: TRBJ1-1
v_call: TRBV5-1
cdr3_aa: CASSPGPLRQVEAFF

j_call: TRBJ1-6
v_call: TRBV19
cdr3_aa: CASSIEGQGASPLHF

j_call: TRBJ1-4
v_call: TRBV7-9
cdr3_aa: CASTQGRAEKLFF

j_call: TRBJ1-6
v_call: TRBV7-3
cdr3_aa: CASSLTTGGNSPLHF

j_call: TRBJ2-5
v_call: TRBV28
cdr3_aa: CASSVDRVLETQYF

j_call: TRBJ1-5
v_call: TRBV9
cdr3_aa: CASGTGQLNQPQHF

j_call: TRBJ1-6
v_call: TRBV30
cdr3_aa: CAWSRGFGEETGAVWGSPLHF

j_call: TRBJ2-5
v_call: TRBV5-1
cdr3_aa: CASSGRTGVKETQYF

j_call: TRBJ1-6
v_call: TRBV30
cdr3_aa: CAWREGQGSRNSPLHF

j_call: TRBJ2-5
v_call: TRBV5-1
cdr3_aa: CASSQTGPYQETQYF

j_call: TRBJ1-6
v_call: TRBV7-3
cdr3_aa: CASSLPNSPLHF

j_call: TRBJ1-2
v_call: TRBV4-1
cdr3_aa: CASSQEPHTNYGYTF

j_call: TRBJ2-1
v_call: TRBV6-2/TRBV6-3
cdr3_aa: CASSRLAGGTYNEQFF

j_call: TRBJ2-5
v_call: TRBV5-1
cdr3_aa: CASSRHTGTAQETQYF

j_call: TRBJ1-5
v_call: TRBV19
cdr3_aa: CASNAKGSSNQPQHF

j_call: TRBJ1-3
v_call: TRBV19
cdr3_aa: CASSITGTGWFYSGNTIYF

j_call: TRBJ2-1
v_call: TRBV5-1
cdr3_aa: CASSPRTDRSSYNEQFF

j_call: TRBJ1-2
v_call: TRBV3-1/TRBV3-2
cdr3_aa: CASSQGAYGYTF

j_call: TRBJ1-2
v_call: TRBV29-1
cdr3_aa: CSVVVSDYYGYTF

j_call: TRBJ1-6
v_call: TRBV6-5
cdr3_aa: CASSIGQGNSPLHF

j_call: TRBJ2-7
v_call: TRBV10-1
cdr3_aa: CAGGLAGGAYEQYF

j_call: TRBJ2-3
v_call: TRBV10-1
cdr3_aa: CASISGGVLGTDTQYF

j_call: TRBJ2-7
v_call: TRBV7-9
cdr3_aa: CASSPRTGGRYEQYF

j_call: TRBJ2-7
v_call: TRBV7-2
cdr3_aa: CASSLGPHSYEQYF

j_call: TRBJ1-1
v_call: TRBV6-4
cdr3_aa: CASSGKRQGMSTEAFF

j_call: TRBJ1-2
v_call: TRBV28
cdr3_aa: CASSSPISGYTF

j_call: TRBJ2-3
v_call: TRBV9
cdr3_aa: CASSTPPGGTDTQYF

j_call: TRBJ1-2
v_call: TRBV28
cdr3_aa: CASSSPLGQGNYGYTF

j_call: TRBJ1-3
v_call: TRBV5-8
cdr3_aa: CASNPGVRAGNTIYF